This T cell receptor beta chain appears in the sequencing data of a study of T cells in Graves' hyperthyroidism and ophthalmopathy. Whole-study findings and limits: Ophthalmopathy stood apart from stable hyperthyroidism in a 13 V-J model.

The junction had 5 bases not matched to a gene; V was cut back by 6 bases and J by 3 bases. Germline CDR1 and CDR2: SNHLY and FYNNEI. The CDR3 is 14 residues long. A word on this clonotype: What it binds is not known. The conserved closing phenylalanine or tryptophan is absent in this CDR3, likely reflecting a read error.

Authors of the study amplified TCR beta CDR3 regions from RNA transcripts. RT-PCR in the first round (using the HTBI primer set) targeted the TCR CDR3. TCRdb redid the calling of the multiplex PCR reads with MiXCR, one entry per CDR3 protein. The data show under 700,000 distinct CDR3 sequences, 46% seen once. The rearrangement uses TRBV2 and TRBJ2-7; 10 bases align to TRBD2. The receptor's source is a woman between 18 and 29 years old with Graves' hyperthyroidism. The sequencing sample was made of peripheral blood or thyroid tissue (not recorded which). In nucleotides, the CDR3 is TGTGCCAGCAGAGGGACTAGCGACTACTACGAGCAGTACCTC. Translating gives CASRGTSDYYEQYL.